This TCR beta chain is from a study of blood T cell repertoires in COVID-19. CDR1 is SQVTM, CDR2 ANQGSEA, per germline. Trimming took 2 bases from V and 6 from J; bases not matched to a gene: 9. The CDR3 covers 15 residues. The table came from immunoSEQ multiplex PCR; TCRdb's copy has only in-frame clones and leaves some out. The table has approximately 400,000 clones, roughly 90% seen once. This clonotype originated in a man aged 35 to 55 with acute or convalescent COVID-19. The gene calls are TRBV29-1 and TRBJ2-1; 8 positions match TRBD2. The sequenced material came from peripheral blood. This chain's CDR3 is CSVESDKGLANEQFF. CDR3 nucleotides: TGCAGCGTTGAATCAGATAAAGGACTAGCCAATGAGCAGTTCTTC.